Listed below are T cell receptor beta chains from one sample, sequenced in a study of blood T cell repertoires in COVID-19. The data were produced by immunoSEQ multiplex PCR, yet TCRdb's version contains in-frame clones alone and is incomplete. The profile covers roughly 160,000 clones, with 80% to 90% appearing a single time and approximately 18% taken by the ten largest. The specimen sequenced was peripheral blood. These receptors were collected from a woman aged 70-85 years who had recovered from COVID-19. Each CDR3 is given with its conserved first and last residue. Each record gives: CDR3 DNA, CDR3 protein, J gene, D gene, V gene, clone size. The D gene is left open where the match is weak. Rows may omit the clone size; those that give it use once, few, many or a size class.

TGTGCCAGCAGCCAAATCGGGACAGGGGTGTGGAATTCACCCCTCCACTTT CASSQIGTGVWNSPLHF TRBJ1-6 TRBD1 TRBV7-9 -
TGCAGCGTTGGCCACCCCGGGGGGCCCAAAGGTGGCTACACCTTC CSVGHPGGPKGGYTF TRBJ1-2 - TRBV29-1 -
TGTGCCGCCGCCGGCCAGGGATATGGCTACACCTTC CAAAGQGYGYTF TRBJ1-2 - TRBV10-3 -
TGTGCCAGCAGTTTAAGGGAGTGGGGCGAGCAGTACTTC CASSLREWGEQYF TRBJ2-7 - TRBV12-3/TRBV12-4 -
TGTGCCATCAGTGAGTCCAGGGGGGATGAAAAACTGTTTTTT CAISESRGDEKLFF TRBJ1-4 TRBD1 TRBV10-3 -
TGTGCCACCAGTGATTTGGTGTTCGGGGGGTGGGAGACCCAGTACTTC CATSDLVFGGWETQYF TRBJ2-5 TRBD2 TRBV24-1 few
TGTGCCAGCAACCGCTGGGGGCCCGACACCGGGGAGCTGTTTTTT CASNRWGPDTGELFF TRBJ2-2 - TRBV27 -
TGCAGCGTTGCACGGGGAGCTAGCCGTGAGACCCAGTACTTC CSVARGASRETQYF TRBJ2-5 - TRBV29-1 -
TGTGCCAGCAGCTTGGGTTGGCAGGTGAACTACAATGAGCAGTTCTTC CASSLGWQVNYNEQFF TRBJ2-1 - TRBV5-4 -
TGTGCCAGCAGCCAACGGGTAGGGACAGAGAACACTGAAGCTTTCTTT CASSQRVGTENTEAFF TRBJ1-1 TRBD1 TRBV4-2 few
TGTGCCAGCAGCTTAGAGGGGCCAGGCAATCAGCCCCAGCATTTT CASSLEGPGNQPQHF TRBJ1-5 - TRBV7-9 -
TGTGCCAGCTCACGAGATTCGGGGAACACTGAAGCTTTCTTT CASSRDSGNTEAFF TRBJ1-1 - TRBV18 -
TGTGCCAGCAGCCGGGCTGGACTAGCGACCTCCGAGCAGTACTTC CASSRAGLATSEQYF TRBJ2-7 TRBD2 TRBV11-2 -
TGTGCCAGCAGTTTTTTGGGGGCGCCTACTGAAGCTTTCTTT CASSFLGAPTEAFF TRBJ1-1 - TRBV27 -
TGTGCCAGCAGCCAGCAGACAGGTTCAGAAGCTTTCTTT CASSQQTGSEAFF TRBJ1-1 - TRBV3-1/TRBV3-2 -
TGTGCCAGCAGCTTAACTAGCGGGGAACCAAACATTCAGTACTTC CASSLTSGEPNIQYF TRBJ2-4 TRBD2 TRBV7-3 -
TGTGCCAGCAGTGAACGCGGGCCGGGCGAGCAGTACTTC CASSERGPGEQYF TRBJ2-7 - TRBV2 -
TGTGCCAGCAGCTTGGCCAAGAGACTTAACACTGAAGCTTTCTTT CASSLAKRLNTEAFF TRBJ1-1 - TRBV5-4 few
TGTGCCAGTAGTACCCTCGGACAGGGGGGCTATGGCTACACCTTC CASSTLGQGGYGYTF TRBJ1-2 TRBD1 TRBV19 -
TGTGCCAGCAGCCCCGGTCTGGGAGGGCCTTGGTATGGCTACACCTTC CASSPGLGGPWYGYTF TRBJ1-2 - TRBV3-1/TRBV3-2 -
TGTGCCAGCAGTTACTGGGGACTGAATAATTCACCCCTCCACTTT CASSYWGLNNSPLHF TRBJ1-6 - TRBV6-5 -
TGTGCCAGCAGCCCACGACAGGGCACTGAAGCTTTCTTT CASSPRQGTEAFF TRBJ1-1 TRBD1 TRBV7-6 -
TGTGCCAGCAGCCTGGGGGTAGCGGCGAACACCGGGGAGCTGTTTTTT CASSLGVAANTGELFF TRBJ2-2 - TRBV7-3 -